What follows are 25 T cell receptor beta chains derived from one specimen sequenced in a study of blood T cell repertoires in COVID-19. The method was immunoSEQ multiplex PCR; TCRdb's version includes in-frame clones alone and lacks a portion of them. The repertoire holds 250,000 to 300,000 clones, around 90% seen once, with 0.75% to 1% in the top ten. Sequenced sample: PBMCs or T cells enriched from blood (not recorded which). Every receptor here comes from a woman aged 25 to 39 who had recovered from COVID-19.

The chain has TRBV5-1 and TRBJ1-2; TRBD1 aligns across 12 bases. This CDR3 spans 18 amino acids. The germline gives CDR1 SGHRS, CDR2 YFSETQ. After removal of 0 bases from V and 5 bases from J, the junction contained 11 bases not matched to a gene. This chain's CDR3 is CASSLVPGTGGLVYGYTF. DNA for the CDR3: TGCGCCAGCAGCTTGGTCCCCGGGACAGGGGGCCTGGTGTATGGCTACACCTTC. Complete variable domain (other parts from reference TRBV5-1 and TRBJ1-2): KAGVTQTPRYLIKTRGQQVTLSCSPISGHRSVSWYQQTPGQGLQFLFEYFSETQRNKGNFPGRFSGRQFSNSRSEMNVSTLELGDSALYLCASSLVPGTGGLVYGYTFGSGTRLTVV.

The gene calls are TRBV5-1 and TRBJ1-6; perhaps TRBD1 as D (6 bases). The germline gives CDR1 SGHRS, CDR2 YFSETQ. The CDR3 is 17 amino acids. The V and J ends lost 4 bases and 0 bases respectively, with 14 bases between them. CDR3: CASSATGNFSYNSPLHF. CDR3 nucleotide sequence: TGCGCCAGCAGCGCTACAGGGAACTTCTCCTATAATTCACCCCTCCACTTT.

The V call is TRBV15, the J call TRBJ2-2; weak D call: TRBD1 (6 bases). V lost 3 bases and J lost 0, with 8 bases in between. This CDR3 contains 15 residues. Germline CDR1 and CDR2: LNHNV and YYDKDF (reference sequence). This CDR3 is CATSSHRANTGELFF. The CDR3 nucleotides read TGTGCCACCAGCAGTCACAGGGCGAACACCGGGGAGCTGTTTTTT.

J is TRBJ1-1 and V is TRBV11-2; D not certain. V lost 5 bases and J 1 base, leaving 5 bases between the germline ends. The CDR3 loop spans 12 amino acids. Germline assignment: CDR1 SGHAT and CDR2 FQNNGV. CDR3 coding DNA: TGTGCCAGCAGCACACAGAACACTGAAGCTTTCTTT. Its translation is CASSTQNTEAFF. Based on the CDR3 plus reference TRBV11-2 and TRBJ1-1, the full variable domain is EAGVAQSPRYKIIEKRQSVAFWCNPISGHATLYWYQQILGQGPKLLIQFQNNGVVDDSQLPKDRFSAERLKGVDSTLKIQPAKLEDSAVYLCASSTQNTEAFFGQGTRLTVV.

The chain links TRBV11-3 to TRBJ1-3; a possible D gene is TRBD1 (5 bases). Germline assignment: CDR1 SGHNT and CDR2 YENEEA. V shed 2 bases and J shed 0 bases, with 11 bases lying between them. The CDR3 has 16 residues. CDR3 DNA: TGTGCCAGCAGCTTAAGGAAGGGACTCTCTGGAAACACCATATATTTT. This translates into CASSLRKGLSGNTIYF. Full variable domain (rest looked up from reference TRBV11-3 and TRBJ1-3): EAGVVQSPRYKIIEKKQPVAFWCNPISGHNTLYWYLQNLGQGPELLIRYENEEAVDDSQLPKDRFSAERLKGVDSTLKIQPAELGDSAVYLCASSLRKGLSGNTIYFGEGSWLTVV.

V gene TRBV4-1 combines with J gene TRBJ2-2; 7 bases match TRBD2. V was pared by 3 bases and J by 5 bases, with 6 bases of the junction left unmatched. The CDR3 runs 15 residues. CDR1 and CDR2 from the germline V gene are MGHRA and YSYEKL. Here the CDR3 DNA reads TGCGCCAGCAGCCAGGGGGGGATGGTAACCGGGGAGCTGTTTTTT. Translating it yields CASSQGGMVTGELFF.

V gene TRBV19 combines with J gene TRBJ1-6, with D possibly TRBD1 on 6 matching bases. Trimming removed 3 bases at V and 6 bases at J, with 12 bases between. The germline CDR1 and CDR2 sequences are LNHDA and SQIVND (reference sequence). The CDR3 runs to 15 residues. CDR3 coding DNA: TGTGCCAGTAGTATTGAGGGGGTGGGTAATTCACCCCTCCACTTT. It translates to CASSIEGVGNSPLHF.

To note about this clone: Other DNA sequences within the sample encode an identical CDR3. This chain uses TRBV18 with TRBJ2-7; tentatively, D is TRBD1 (6 bases). The CDR3 spans 13 residues. Trimming pared 2 bases from V and 1 base from J, leaving 6 bases between. CDR1 is KGHSH and CDR2 is LQKENI in the germline V gene. The chain's CDR3 is CASSPGQSYEQYF. CDR3 sequence (DNA): TGTGCCAGCTCACCAGGACAGTCCTACGAGCAGTACTTC.

This clone was detected once. The chain employs TRBV28 and TRBJ1-2; D perhaps matches TRBD1 (5 bases). V was clipped by 4 bases and J by 3 bases, with 18 bases between them. The germline gives CDR1 MDHEN, CDR2 SYDVKM. The CDR3 totals 16 residues. The CDR3 spells CASSSPSQGGYYGYTF. Here the CDR3 DNA reads TGTGCCAGCAGTTCTCCCTCCCAGGGAGGGTACTATGGCTACACCTTC.

This chain uses TRBV28 with TRBJ1-5, with 7 bases aligning to TRBD1. CDR1 and CDR2 from the germline V gene are MDHEN and SYDVKM. V trimming: 6 bases; J trimming: 3 bases; junction bases outside the gene matches: 14. The CDR3 consists of 17 residues. The CDR3 loop is CASREVFGGQSNQPQHF. The CDR3 DNA reads as TGTGCCAGCAGAGAGGTCTTTGGGGGACAGTCCAATCAGCCCCAGCATTTT. The full variable domain, rest sourced from reference TRBV28 and TRBJ1-5, is DVKVTQSSRYLVKRTGEKVFLECVQDMDHENMFWYRQDPGLGLRLIYFSYDVKMKEKGDIPEGYSVSREKKERFSLILESASTNQTSMYLCASREVFGGQSNQPQHFGDGTRLSIL.

This sequence joins TRBV2 and TRBJ1-5; D is undetermined. V lost 3 bases and J 15 bases, leaving 15 bases between the germline ends. Germline V gene sequence: CDR1 SNHLY, CDR2 FYNNEI. The CDR3 extends over 12 amino acids. The CDR3 is CASSDRSPHRHF. CDR3 in DNA: TGTGCCAGCAGTGATCGGTCGCCACACAGGCATTTT.

This clone was recorded once. V usage is TRBV7-3 and J usage is TRBJ2-1; 8 bases agree with TRBD2. Germline-derived CDR1 and CDR2 are SGHTA and FQGTGA. Germline trimming cut 1 base from V and 9 bases from J; bases unmatched to any gene: 14. CDR3 length: 17 residues. The CDR3 region has the DNA TGTGCCAGCAGCTTAAGCCGATCCGGGACTAGGTCCGGTGAGCAGTTCTTC. Its translation: CASSLSRSGTRSGEQFF. The full variable domain, in which reference TRBV7-3 and TRBJ2-1 provide the parts outside the CDR3, is GAGVSQTPSNKVTEKGKYVELRCDPISGHTALYWYRQSLGQGPEFLIYFQGTGAADDSGLPNDRFFAVRPEGSVSTLKIQRTERGDSAVYLCASSLSRSGTRSGEQFFGPGTRLTVL.

The chain is built from TRBV3-1 (or the pseudogene TRBV3-2) and TRBJ2-1; D gene ambiguous. From germline, CDR1 is LGHDT and CDR2 YNNKEL (reference sequence). V lost 1 base and J 6 bases, leaving 7 bases between the germline ends. The CDR3 runs 13 residues. The chain's CDR3 is CASSQAVLNEQFF. The CDR3 bases are TGTGCCAGCAGCCAAGCGGTGCTCAATGAGCAGTTCTTC.

J is TRBJ1-2 and V is TRBV27; 7 nucleotides align to TRBD1. The CDR3 covers 14 residues. Trimming at V came to 7 bases and at J to 3 bases, leaving 8 bases not matched to a gene. Germline CDR1 reads MNHEY; CDR2 reads SMNVEV (reference sequence). CDR3 sequence (DNA): TGTGCCAGCACCCCCACACAGGGGCACTATGGCTACACCTTC. This codes for CASTPTQGHYGYTF.

This rearrangement joins TRBV5-4 to TRBJ2-3; tentative D call: TRBD1 (6 bases). Trimming left V 4 bases short and J 2 bases short, with 17 bases between. Germline CDR1 SGHNT, CDR2 YYREEE (reference sequence). This CDR3 contains 16 residues. This CDR3 reads CASSARNRALTDTQYF. The CDR3 DNA reads TGTGCCAGCAGCGCCCGTAACAGGGCTCTCACAGATACGCAGTATTTT.

The rearrangement joins TRBV5-1 to TRBJ2-3; D ambiguous. The CDR3 covers 15 residues. Trimming removed 0 bases from V and 4 bases from J, with 12 bases in between. Germline V CDR1 and CDR2: SGHRS, YFSETQ. CDR3 coding DNA: TGCGCCAGCAGCTTGGAGCCAAGACAAGCAGATACGCAGTATTTT. Translation gives CASSLEPRQADTQYF. The full variable domain, rest sourced from reference TRBV5-1 and TRBJ2-3, is KAGVTQTPRYLIKTRGQQVTLSCSPISGHRSVSWYQQTPGQGLQFLFEYFSETQRNKGNFPGRFSGRQFSNSRSEMNVSTLELGDSALYLCASSLEPRQADTQYFGPGTRLTVL.

Only one count was recorded for this clone. The chain has TRBV5-1 and TRBJ1-1; the match to TRBD1 covers 8 bases. This CDR3 contains 14 residues. CDR1 and CDR2 from the germline V gene are SGHRS and YFSETQ. J lost 4 bases, V lost 4 bases, and 6 bases had no gene match. In DNA form, the CDR3 reads TGCGCCAGCAGCCTGAGGACAGGGATCACTGAAGCTTTCTTT. Residues: CASSLRTGITEAFF.

This clone appeared a single time. The chain recombines TRBV11-2 with TRBJ2-5; the D gene is possibly TRBD2 (5 bases). Germline V gives CDR1 SGHAT, CDR2 FQNNGV. This CDR3 spans 15 amino acids. V was trimmed by 0 bases and J by 5 bases, leaving 13 bases between them. In DNA form, the CDR3 reads TGTGCCAGCAGCTTAGACTCTTCTCCGGGGGAGACCCAGTACTTC. Residues: CASSLDSSPGETQYF.

DNA of the CDR3: TGCGCCAGCAGCTTGGGCCCGGGAACCTACGAGCAGTACTTC. Translating gives CASSLGPGTYEQYF. The chain uses TRBV5-1 and TRBJ2-7; the D gene is possibly TRBD2 (5 bases). This CDR3 region has 14 residues. The germline gives CDR1 SGHRS, CDR2 YFSETQ. Trimming shortened V by 0 bases and J by 2 bases, and 9 bases separated the two germline ends.

The V and J genes are TRBV10-3 and TRBJ2-7; D remains ambiguous. The CDR3 contains 13 residues. Trimming took 7 bases from V and 1 from J, leaving 11 bases between them. The germline CDR1 and CDR2 sequences are ENHRY and SYGVKD. This CDR3 is CAINPGHSYEQYF. Written as DNA, the CDR3 is TGTGCCATCAACCCAGGCCATTCCTACGAGCAGTACTTC.

The genes are TRBV4-1 and TRBJ2-7; no firm D call. Looked up from germline, CDR1 is MGHRA and CDR2 is YSYEKL. The CDR3 contains 13 residues. V was pared by 1 base and J by 5 bases, with 9 bases between. The CDR3 DNA reads as TGCGCCAGCAGCCAAGGGCCCGAGGACGAGCAGTACTTC. This translates into CASSQGPEDEQYF.

Here the CDR3 reads CASSFGTSGLPYEQYF. CDR3 nucleotides: TGTGCCAGCAGTTTCGGGACTAGCGGACTACCCTACGAGCAGTACTTC. The chain joins TRBV27 to TRBJ2-7, with 11 bases that match TRBD2. This CDR3 has 16 amino acids. Per the germline V gene, CDR1 is MNHEY and CDR2 is SMNVEV (reference sequence). V shed 3 bases and J 2 bases; nucleotides not matched to a gene: 6.

As to this clone: No DNA is shown, since the ends of the CDR3 on it are uncertain; the CDR3 is the one TCRdb lists. V usage is TRBV13 and J usage is TRBJ1-3; the table assigns TRBD1, which was not confirmed against the DNA. Germline CDR1 is PRHDT and CDR2 is FYEKMQ (reference sequence). The CDR3 spans 13 amino acids, including both terminal residues. CDR3 sequence: CASSLVGQGTQDF.

This chain links TRBV14 with TRBJ2-3; D is possibly TRBD1 (6 bases). V lost 5 bases, J lost 0 bases, and 18 bases lay in between. From germline, CDR1 is SGHDN and CDR2 FVKESK. The CDR3 has 17 amino acids. The CDR3 sequence: CASSFKVAGVSTDTQYF. CDR3 in DNA: TGTGCCAGCAGCTTCAAGGTCGCAGGGGTTAGCACAGATACGCAGTATTTT.

This clone is a singleton in its sample. This sequence joins TRBV27 and TRBJ2-1; D uncertain. CDR1 and CDR2 (germline): MNHEY, SMNVEV (reference sequence). The CDR3 is made up of 15 amino acids. V was pared by 4 bases and J by 0 bases, with 10 bases between. In DNA, the CDR3 is TGTGCCAGCAGTTATTCAGGCCGCTCCTACAATGAGCAGTTCTTC. Its protein product is CASSYSGRSYNEQFF.